Below, one TCR beta chain is given with its context. The antigen remains unidentified. The read terminates 3 residues before the CDR3 end, so the remaining end is supplied by the germline J gene. The sample carries other DNA sequences with the same CDR3. All participants had a single incident cervical HPV16 infection, and prevalent HPV16 infections were excluded. This sample was taken from a study of T cells in women clearing cervical HPV infection. Study at large: Women with histologically confirmed HPV16-related CIN3 or worse, 2 with invasive cancer, served as cases.

This CDR3 spans 15 amino acids. The germline V gene has CDR1 SNHLY and CDR2 FYNNEI. V was pared by 3 bases and J by 3 bases, with 14 bases between. Study results and caveats: T-cell numbers per sample were unknown and may explain richness differences. CIN3+ cases had significantly higher TCR richness than controls; evenness did not differ.

Libraries were prepared by immunoSEQ multiplex PCR; TCRdb keeps only in-frame clonotypes and omits some of them. This table holds fewer than 30,000 clones. The chain has TRBV2 and TRBJ1-1; D perhaps matches TRBD1 (5 bases). The sample was blood buffy coat. The receptor was derived from a woman between 18 and 69 years old with a cervical HPV16 infection that either progressed to CIN3+ or cleared (not recorded which). Partial CDR3 DNA: TGTGCCAGCAGTGAGGGGGGGGACGGAGACACTGAA. Its protein product is CASSEGGDGDTE. The complete CDR3 sequence is CASSEGGDGDTEAFF.